Included here is one T cell receptor beta chain sequence, with context. The time point: newly diagnosed GD, antithyroid drugs for less than 3 months. PBMC-derived RNA was used for the TCR library. American Thyroid Association guidelines served as the basis for diagnosing Graves' disease. The authors built TCR beta libraries using iRepertoire HTBI primers and Arm-PCR of CDR3 regions. TCRdb re-called the multiplex PCR reads through MiXCR, storing one row per CDR3 protein. This sample has roughly 560,000 distinct CDR3 sequences, with around 13% found just once. These data are taken from a study of regulatory T cells in long-lasting Graves disease. These records were also assigned to another study, of T cells in Graves' hyperthyroidism and ophthalmopathy.

This TCR came from a young woman with Graves disease. The sequencing here drew on peripheral blood mononuclear cells (PBMCs), taken at new diagnosis, from a patient treated with antithyroid drugs.

CDR3 sequence: CATSGAGDTIYF. CDR3 coding DNA: TGTGCCACCTCCGGGGCAGGGGACACCATATATTTT. The V call is TRBV2, the J call TRBJ1-3, with D maybe TRBD1 (6 bases). The germline V gene encodes CDR1 SNHLY and CDR2 FYNNEI. CDR3 length: 12 residues. V was pared by 10 bases and J by 8 bases, with 15 bases between.